This T cell receptor beta chain is from a study of OX40 agonist ivuxolimab in advanced cancers. Broadly, across the study: Ivuxolimab was an agonistic, fully human IgG2 monoclonal antibody directed against OX40 (CD134), a costimulatory receptor. Partial responses were achieved by three dose-escalation patients, of whom one had hepatocellular carcinoma and two had cutaneous melanoma. Prior anti-PD-1, anti-PD-L1 or anti-CTLA-4 therapy was permitted, and approximately 41% of dose-escalation patients had received checkpoint inhibitors. In the dose-escalation cohort, 70% to 90% of patients were male, and the mean age was roughly 60 years with a range of roughly 20 to 80. Peripheral TCRbeta sequencing was intended to test whether TCR sequence diversity was altered and clonal T-cell expansion was caused by ivuxolimab. Of the roughly 52 patients in dose escalation, 19 had hepatocellular carcinoma, some 15 had melanoma, 9 had renal cell carcinoma and 9 had head and neck cancer. Intravenous ivuxolimab was administered to patients every 2 weeks at six dose levels: 0.01, 0.1, 0.3, 1.5, 3 and 10 mg/kg. The paper reports the monotherapy dose-escalation portion (N of about 50 patients) of the phase I ivuxolimab trial. Paper-wide results and their limitations: The antigen specificity of the peripheral T cells that underwent clonal expansion was not determined. Low levels of normalized T-cell clonal expansion were also seen in some nonresponding patients. At doses from 0.1 to 3.0 mg/kg, clonal expansion was seen in both CD4+ and CD8+ blood T cells between baseline and week 6. After ivuxolimab, more expanded clones were found on average in CD8+ T cells than in CD4+ T cells. In the 0.1-3.0 mg/kg groups, partial responders were among the patients with the lowest normalized peripheral clonal expansion, particularly in CD8+ T cells.

The CDR3, cysteine through phenylalanine, is 16 amino acids long. Of the read, only the CDR3 DNA is kept; its 48 bases are in frame from base 1. The germline V gene provides CDR1 SGHDN and CDR2 FVKESK. V drops 0 bases and J drops 3 bases, leaving 12 bases in between. For this clone: It has no known antigen specificity. Base qualities are not recorded, but no much larger clone differs from it by a single base.

For sequencing of the TCRbeta CDR3 region, genomic DNA was extracted from the sorted cells. TCRbeta CDR3 regions were sequenced using the immunoSEQ Assay. What TCRdb holds here is the immuneACCESS table cut down to in-frame rearrangements. Part of the clones is not present; checked against another copy, under half of the missing clones reflect an unresolved V gene, and the others are unexplained. The sample contains roughly 60,000 clones, roughly 81% of them found a single time. The top ten clonotypes cover 4% to 6% of the sample. Patients with autoimmune disease history or receiving systemic immunosuppression were excluded from the trial. Peripheral blood for TCR sequencing was drawn from every dose cohort at baseline, at cycle 4 day 1 and at cycle 7 day 1. The samples were taken from a phase I, first-in-human, multicenter, open-label dose-escalation trial of ivuxolimab. The trial enrolled adults with locally advanced or metastatic head and neck squamous cell, hepatocellular, melanoma or renal cell carcinoma. Before TCR sequencing, CD4+ T cells and CD8+ T cells from peripheral blood were sorted into separate populations.

The sequence was obtained from an adult with an advanced solid tumor such as melanoma, head and neck, liver or kidney cancer. The V and J genes are TRBV14 and TRBJ2-1, with no reliable assignment of the D segment. The sample here was CD4+ or CD8+ T cells sorted from blood, taken in a trial of the OX40 agonist ivuxolimab. The CDR3 has the sequence CASSQDGDSLYNEQFF. DNA sequence: TGTGCCAGCAGCCAAGATGGAGACTCCCTCTACAATGAGCAGTTCTTC.